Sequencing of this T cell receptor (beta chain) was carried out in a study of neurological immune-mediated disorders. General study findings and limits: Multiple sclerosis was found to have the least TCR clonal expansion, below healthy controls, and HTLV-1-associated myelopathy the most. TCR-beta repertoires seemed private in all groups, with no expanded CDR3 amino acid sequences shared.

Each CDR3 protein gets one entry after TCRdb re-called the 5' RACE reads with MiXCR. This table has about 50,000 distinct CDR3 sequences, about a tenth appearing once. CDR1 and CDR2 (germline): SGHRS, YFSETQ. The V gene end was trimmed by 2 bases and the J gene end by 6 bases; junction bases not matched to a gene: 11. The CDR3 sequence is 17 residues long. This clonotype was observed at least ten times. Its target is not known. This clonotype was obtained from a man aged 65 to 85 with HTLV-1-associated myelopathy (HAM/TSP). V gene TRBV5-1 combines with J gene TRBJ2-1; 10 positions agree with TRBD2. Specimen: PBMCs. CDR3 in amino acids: CASSFIGRTSGLNEQFF. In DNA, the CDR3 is TGCGCCAGCAGCTTTATCGGGAGGACTAGCGGACTCAATGAGCAGTTCTTC.